One T cell receptor (beta chain) is described in this entry. Antigen unknown. The same CDR3 arises from other DNA sequences in this sample as well. The data were taken from a study of shared clonotypes between healthy human individuals. General observations from the study: A handful of donors shared approximately 5% of their naive CD4 clonotypes.

Clones were read by immunoSEQ multiplex PCR, and TCRdb kept only the in-frame ones, dropping some. The table shows millions of clones, with less than 95% occurring only once. Naive CD8 cells comprised CD45RO-negative, CCR7-positively selected cells, excluding terminally differentiated effector memory CD45RA+ cells. Trimming took off 8 bases at V and 4 bases at J, with 12 bases between the two ends. The CDR3 runs 13 residues. Germline V lookup: CDR1 SNHLY, CDR2 FYNNEI. The clonotype comes from a man between 18 and 35 years old in good health. This rearrangement joins TRBV2 to TRBJ1-5, with a tentative D call TRBD1 (5 bases). Sequencing input: naive CD8+ T cells sorted from blood. For the CDR3, the DNA is TGTGCCAGCCGTTCCGGGGGAAATCAGCCCCAGCATTTT. Residues: CASRSGGNQPQHF.